This is a list of T cell receptor beta chains from one sample in a study of lymphopenia after photon versus proton radiotherapy. The protocol was immunoSEQ multiplex PCR, while the TCRdb copy is restricted to in-frame clones and leaves out a portion. The top ten hold approximately 6.1% of the sample, which has about 17,000 clones, 75% to 95% seen once. The sequencing used peripheral blood, collected from a patient treated with photon-based radiotherapy. These receptors all come from a man in his 60s with pancreatic cancer. Each CDR3 is given with its conserved first and last residue. The D gene is left open where the match is weak. Expanded clones get a size class; other rows say once, few or many, or leave the size out.

TRBJ1-4 TRBV4-2 14 - - TGTGCCAGCAGCCAAGTTCCGGTTAATGAAAAACTGTTTTTT CASSQVPVNEKLFF
TRBJ2-1 TRBV7-9 16 TRBD2 - TGTGCCAGCAGCTTCTCTGTGACTAGCGGATCCAATGAGCAGTTCTTC CASSFSVTSGSNEQFF
TRBJ1-3 TRBV11-2 13 - - TGTGCCAGCAGCTTAGGCCTTGCGAACACCATATATTTT CASSLGLANTIYF
TRBJ1-2 TRBV19 14 - - TGTGCCAGTAGTACAGGGTACCGGAACTATGGCTACACCTTC CASSTGYRNYGYTF
TRBJ1-2 TRBV19 13 TRBD1 - TGTGCCAGTAGTAGGACAGGGGACTATGGCTACACCTTC CASSRTGDYGYTF
TRBJ2-6 TRBV5-1 18 - - TGCGCCAGCAGCTTGACGGTCATTAGGGTCTTCGGGGCCAACGTCCTGACTTTC CASSLTVIRVFGANVLTF
TRBJ2-1 TRBV18 17 TRBD2 - TGTGCCAGCTCACCCATTACTCCGGGACTAGCGGGCAATGAGCAGTTCTTC CASSPITPGLAGNEQFF
TRBJ2-7 TRBV7-2 14 - - TGTGCCAGCAGCTTAGCGCTTCGGGCCCAGGAGCAGTACTTC CASSLALRAQEQYF
TRBJ1-5 TRBV11-3 14 - - TGTGCCAGCAGCTTACGAGGATCAAATCAGCCCCAGCATTTT CASSLRGSNQPQHF
TRBJ1-4 TRBV5-1 15 - - TGCGCCAGCAGCTTGGTTACAGGGCGGAATGAAAAACTGTTTTTT CASSLVTGRNEKLFF
TRBJ1-3 TRBV27 16 - - TGTGCCAGCAGTTTGAATGGCAGGACGTCTAGAAACACCATATATTTT CASSLNGRTSRNTIYF
TRBJ2-5 TRBV5-1 17 - - TGCGCCAGCAGCTTGGGGATGGCGGGGGCCCTCCAAGAGACCCAGTACTTC CASSLGMAGALQETQYF
TRBJ2-3 TRBV7-3 14 - - TGTGCCAGCAGCTTAAATCTTGGTTCATATACGCAGTATTTT CASSLNLGSYTQYF
TRBJ1-5 TRBV7-8 14 - - TGTGCCAGCAGCTATAACGGGCCCACGCAGCCCCAGCATTTT CASSYNGPTQPQHF
TRBJ2-1 TRBV6-5 15 TRBD1 few TGTGCCAGCAGTAGTCAGGGGGCTAGCTACAATGAGCAGTTCTTC CASSSQGASYNEQFF
TRBJ1-1 TRBV5-5 14 - few TGTGCCAGCAGCTTGTGGGGGGTCGGCACTGAAGCTTTCTTT CASSLWGVGTEAFF
TRBJ1-2 TRBV27 14 - - TGTGCCAGCAGTTTTCGGGGGGCGCATCAGGGCTACACCTTC CASSFRGAHQGYTF
TRBJ2-2 TRBV7-2 19 TRBD2 - TGTGCCAGCAGCTTAGGGGGCCAAGGACTAGCGGATGGTAACGGGGAGCTGTTTTTT CASSLGGQGLADGNGELFF
TRBJ1-2 TRBV9 17 - - TGTGCCAGCAGTCACCCATTAATCGGCAGGGCCCTCTATGGCTACACCTTC CASSHPLIGRALYGYTF
TRBJ1-2 TRBV7-9 13 TRBD1 - TGTGCCAGCAGCCGGGACAGTAACTATGGCTACACCTTC CASSRDSNYGYTF
TRBJ1-2 TRBV19 14 - - TGTGCCAGTAGTATACCCGGGGTCAACTATGGCTACACCTTC CASSIPGVNYGYTF
TRBJ2-6 TRBV11-2 13 - - TGTGCCAGCATCCCGTCTGGGGCCAACGTCCTGACTTTC CASIPSGANVLTF
TRBJ2-7 TRBV21-1 14 - - TGTGCCAGCAGCTCCCCAGGGCCAGAAAAAGAGCAGTACTTC CASSSPGPEKEQYF
TRBJ1-2 TRBV5-4 16 - - TGTGCCAGCAGCTTGGCCGGGGGGAGTTACACCTATGGCTACACCTTC CASSLAGGSYTYGYTF
TRBJ2-4 TRBV6-5 13 - - TGTGCCAGCAGTATATCCGGGGTTGGCATTCAGTACTTC CASSISGVGIQYF
TRBJ2-3 TRBV5-1 16 - - TGCGCCAGCAGCTTGGGTGTCGGATTTGACACAGATACGCAGTATTTT CASSLGVGFDTDTQYF
TRBJ1-3 TRBV11-2 15 - - TGTGCCAGCAGGCCATGGGGGGCGAGAGGAAACACCATATATTTT CASRPWGARGNTIYF
TRBJ2-3 TRBV6-5 13 - - TGTGCCAGCAGCCCGCCCGGCACAGATACGCAGTATTTT CASSPPGTDTQYF
TRBJ1-2 TRBV4-3 13 - - TGCGCCAGCAGCCAAGGCGGAGGATACGGCTACACCTTC CASSQGGGYGYTF
TRBJ2-5 TRBV18 15 TRBD2 once TGTGCCAGCTCGCCAACTAGCGGGGGGCAAGAGACCCAGTACTTC CASSPTSGGQETQYF
TRBJ1-2 TRBV6-5 14 TRBD1 - TGTGCCAGCAGGAGGAGCGGACAGGGACGAGGCTACACCTTC CASRRSGQGRGYTF
TRBJ2-1 TRBV5-4 17 TRBD2 - TGTGCCAGCAGCTTGGGGACTAGCGGGAACTCCTACAATGAGCAGTTCTTC CASSLGTSGNSYNEQFF
TRBJ2-1 TRBV18 13 - once TGTGCCAGCCCCACCGCAGTTGGCGGTGAGCAGTTCTTC CASPTAVGGEQFF